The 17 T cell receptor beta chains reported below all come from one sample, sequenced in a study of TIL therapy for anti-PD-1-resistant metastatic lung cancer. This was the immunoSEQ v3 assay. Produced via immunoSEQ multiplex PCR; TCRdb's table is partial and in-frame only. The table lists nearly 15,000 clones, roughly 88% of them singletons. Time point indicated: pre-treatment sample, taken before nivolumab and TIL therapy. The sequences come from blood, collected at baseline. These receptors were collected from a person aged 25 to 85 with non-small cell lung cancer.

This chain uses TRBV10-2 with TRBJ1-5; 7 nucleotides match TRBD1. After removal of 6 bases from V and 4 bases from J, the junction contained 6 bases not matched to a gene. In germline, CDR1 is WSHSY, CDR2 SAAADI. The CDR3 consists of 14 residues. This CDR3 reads CASREGQVNQPQHF. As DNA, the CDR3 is TGCGCCAGCAGGGAAGGACAGGTGAATCAGCCCCAGCATTTT.

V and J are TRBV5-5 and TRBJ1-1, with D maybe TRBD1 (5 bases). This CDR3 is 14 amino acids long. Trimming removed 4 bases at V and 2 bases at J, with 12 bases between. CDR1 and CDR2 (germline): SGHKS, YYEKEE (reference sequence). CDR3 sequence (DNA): TGTGCCAGCAGCCTCCCCGGGGCTAACACTGAAGCTTTCTTT. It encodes CASSLPGANTEAFF.

CDR3: CAWRGLNRANTEAFF. The CDR3 DNA is TGTGCCTGGAGGGGCTTAAACAGGGCCAACACTGAAGCTTTCTTT. The chain uses TRBV30 and TRBJ1-1; possibly TRBD1 for D (6 bases). V lost 3 bases and J 2 bases, leaving 16 bases between the germline ends. The CDR3 has 15 amino acids. Germline-derived CDR1 and CDR2 are GTSNPN and SVGIG (reference sequence).

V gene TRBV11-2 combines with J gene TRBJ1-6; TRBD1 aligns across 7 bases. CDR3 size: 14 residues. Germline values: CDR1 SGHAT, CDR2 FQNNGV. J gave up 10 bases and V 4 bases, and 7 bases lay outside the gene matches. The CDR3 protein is CASSSRQGNSPLHF. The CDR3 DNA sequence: TGTGCCAGCAGCTCCCGACAGGGTAACTCACCCCTCCACTTT.

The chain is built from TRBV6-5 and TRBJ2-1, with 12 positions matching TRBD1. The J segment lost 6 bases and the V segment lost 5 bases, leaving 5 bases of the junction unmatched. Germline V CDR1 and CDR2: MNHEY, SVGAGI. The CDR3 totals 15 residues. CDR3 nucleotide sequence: TGTGCCAGCAGTCCGGGACAGGGGGCACTCAATGAGCAGTTCTTC. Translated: CASSPGQGALNEQFF.

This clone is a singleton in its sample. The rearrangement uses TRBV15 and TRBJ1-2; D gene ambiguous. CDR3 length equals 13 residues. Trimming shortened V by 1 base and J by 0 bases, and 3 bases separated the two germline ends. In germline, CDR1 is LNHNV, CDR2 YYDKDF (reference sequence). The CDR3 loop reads CATSRGPNYGYTF. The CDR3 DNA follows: TGTGCCACCAGCAGAGGGCCTAACTATGGCTACACCTTC.

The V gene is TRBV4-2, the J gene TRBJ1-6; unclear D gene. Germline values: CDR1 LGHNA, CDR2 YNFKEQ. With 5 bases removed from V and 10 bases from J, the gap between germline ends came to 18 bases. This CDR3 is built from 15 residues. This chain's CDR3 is CASSSDRLDGSPLHF. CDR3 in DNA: TGTGCCAGCAGCTCGGACCGGCTCGACGGGTCACCCCTCCACTTT.

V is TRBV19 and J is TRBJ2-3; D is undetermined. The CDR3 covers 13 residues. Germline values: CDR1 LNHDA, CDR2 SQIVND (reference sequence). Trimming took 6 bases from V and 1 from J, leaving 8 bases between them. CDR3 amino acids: CASRATGTDTQYF. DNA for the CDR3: TGTGCCAGTAGGGCCACAGGCACAGATACGCAGTATTTT.

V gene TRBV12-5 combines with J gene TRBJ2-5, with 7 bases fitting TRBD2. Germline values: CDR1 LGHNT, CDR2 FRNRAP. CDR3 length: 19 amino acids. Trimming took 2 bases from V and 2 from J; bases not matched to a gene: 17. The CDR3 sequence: CASGLRRTSGGGDQETQYF. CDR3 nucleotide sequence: TGTGCTAGTGGTTTGAGACGTACGTCTGGCGGGGGAGATCAAGAGACCCAGTACTTC.

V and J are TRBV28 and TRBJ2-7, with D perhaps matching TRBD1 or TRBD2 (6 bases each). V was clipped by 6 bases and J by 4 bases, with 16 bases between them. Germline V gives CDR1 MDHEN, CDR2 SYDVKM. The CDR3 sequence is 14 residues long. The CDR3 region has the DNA TGTGCCAGCAGCATGGGGGGCGCAACATACGAGCAGTACTTC. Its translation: CASSMGGATYEQYF. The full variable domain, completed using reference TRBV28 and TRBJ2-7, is DVKVTQSSRYLVKRTGEKVFLECVQDMDHENMFWYRQDPGLGLRLIYFSYDVKMKEKGDIPEGYSVSREKKERFSLILESASTNQTSMYLCASSMGGATYEQYFGPGTRLTVT.

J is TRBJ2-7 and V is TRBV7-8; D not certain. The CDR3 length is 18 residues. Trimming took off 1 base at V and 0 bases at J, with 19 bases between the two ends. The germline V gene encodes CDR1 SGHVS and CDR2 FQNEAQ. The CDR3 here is CASSLVMARAGSSYEQYF. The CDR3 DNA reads TGTGCCAGCAGCTTAGTTATGGCACGGGCAGGATCCTCCTACGAGCAGTACTTC.

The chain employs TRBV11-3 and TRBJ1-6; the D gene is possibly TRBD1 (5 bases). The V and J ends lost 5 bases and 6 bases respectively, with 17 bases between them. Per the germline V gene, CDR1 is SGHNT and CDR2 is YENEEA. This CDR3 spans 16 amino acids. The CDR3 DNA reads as TGTGCCAGCAGCGGGGGACCCCGGGAGGCTAATTCACCCCTCCACTTT. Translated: CASSGGPREANSPLHF. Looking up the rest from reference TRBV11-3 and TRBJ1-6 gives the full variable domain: EAGVVQSPRYKIIEKKQPVAFWCNPISGHNTLYWYLQNLGQGPELLIRYENEEAVDDSQLPKDRFSAERLKGVDSTLKIQPAELGDSAVYLCASSGGPREANSPLHFGNGTRLTVT.

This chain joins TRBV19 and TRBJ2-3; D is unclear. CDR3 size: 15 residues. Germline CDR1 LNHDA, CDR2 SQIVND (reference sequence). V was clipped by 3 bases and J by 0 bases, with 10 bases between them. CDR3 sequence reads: CASSINTHSTDTQYF. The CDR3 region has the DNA TGTGCCAGTAGTATTAACACCCATAGCACAGATACGCAGTATTTT.

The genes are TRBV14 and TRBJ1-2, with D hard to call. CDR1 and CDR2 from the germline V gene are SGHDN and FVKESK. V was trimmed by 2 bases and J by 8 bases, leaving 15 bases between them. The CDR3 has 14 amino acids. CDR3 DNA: TGTGCCAGCAGCCAAAGCCGGGGAATCTGGGGCTACACCTTC. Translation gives CASSQSRGIWGYTF.

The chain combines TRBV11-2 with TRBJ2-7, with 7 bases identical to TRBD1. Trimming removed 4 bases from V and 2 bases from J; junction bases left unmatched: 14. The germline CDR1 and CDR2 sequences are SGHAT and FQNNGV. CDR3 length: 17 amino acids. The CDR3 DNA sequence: TGTGCCAGCAGCTCAGGCCGGGACAGATTACATACCTACGAGCAGTACTTC. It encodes CASSSGRDRLHTYEQYF. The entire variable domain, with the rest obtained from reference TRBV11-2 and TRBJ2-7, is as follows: EAGVAQSPRYKIIEKRQSVAFWCNPISGHATLYWYQQILGQGPKLLIQFQNNGVVDDSQLPKDRFSAERLKGVDSTLKIQPAKLEDSAVYLCASSSGRDRLHTYEQYFGPGTRLTVT.

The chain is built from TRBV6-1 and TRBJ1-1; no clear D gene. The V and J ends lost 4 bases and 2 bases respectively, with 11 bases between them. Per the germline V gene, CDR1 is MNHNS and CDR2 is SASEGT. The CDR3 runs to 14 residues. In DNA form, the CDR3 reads TGTGCCAGCAGTGTACACCCAGTAAACACTGAAGCTTTCTTT. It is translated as CASSVHPVNTEAFF.

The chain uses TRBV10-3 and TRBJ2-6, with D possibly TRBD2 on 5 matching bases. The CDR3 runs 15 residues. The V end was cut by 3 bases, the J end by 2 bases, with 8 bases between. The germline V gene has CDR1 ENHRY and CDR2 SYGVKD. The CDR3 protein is CAISERETGANVLTF. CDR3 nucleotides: TGTGCCATCAGTGAACGGGAAACTGGGGCCAACGTCCTGACTTTC.